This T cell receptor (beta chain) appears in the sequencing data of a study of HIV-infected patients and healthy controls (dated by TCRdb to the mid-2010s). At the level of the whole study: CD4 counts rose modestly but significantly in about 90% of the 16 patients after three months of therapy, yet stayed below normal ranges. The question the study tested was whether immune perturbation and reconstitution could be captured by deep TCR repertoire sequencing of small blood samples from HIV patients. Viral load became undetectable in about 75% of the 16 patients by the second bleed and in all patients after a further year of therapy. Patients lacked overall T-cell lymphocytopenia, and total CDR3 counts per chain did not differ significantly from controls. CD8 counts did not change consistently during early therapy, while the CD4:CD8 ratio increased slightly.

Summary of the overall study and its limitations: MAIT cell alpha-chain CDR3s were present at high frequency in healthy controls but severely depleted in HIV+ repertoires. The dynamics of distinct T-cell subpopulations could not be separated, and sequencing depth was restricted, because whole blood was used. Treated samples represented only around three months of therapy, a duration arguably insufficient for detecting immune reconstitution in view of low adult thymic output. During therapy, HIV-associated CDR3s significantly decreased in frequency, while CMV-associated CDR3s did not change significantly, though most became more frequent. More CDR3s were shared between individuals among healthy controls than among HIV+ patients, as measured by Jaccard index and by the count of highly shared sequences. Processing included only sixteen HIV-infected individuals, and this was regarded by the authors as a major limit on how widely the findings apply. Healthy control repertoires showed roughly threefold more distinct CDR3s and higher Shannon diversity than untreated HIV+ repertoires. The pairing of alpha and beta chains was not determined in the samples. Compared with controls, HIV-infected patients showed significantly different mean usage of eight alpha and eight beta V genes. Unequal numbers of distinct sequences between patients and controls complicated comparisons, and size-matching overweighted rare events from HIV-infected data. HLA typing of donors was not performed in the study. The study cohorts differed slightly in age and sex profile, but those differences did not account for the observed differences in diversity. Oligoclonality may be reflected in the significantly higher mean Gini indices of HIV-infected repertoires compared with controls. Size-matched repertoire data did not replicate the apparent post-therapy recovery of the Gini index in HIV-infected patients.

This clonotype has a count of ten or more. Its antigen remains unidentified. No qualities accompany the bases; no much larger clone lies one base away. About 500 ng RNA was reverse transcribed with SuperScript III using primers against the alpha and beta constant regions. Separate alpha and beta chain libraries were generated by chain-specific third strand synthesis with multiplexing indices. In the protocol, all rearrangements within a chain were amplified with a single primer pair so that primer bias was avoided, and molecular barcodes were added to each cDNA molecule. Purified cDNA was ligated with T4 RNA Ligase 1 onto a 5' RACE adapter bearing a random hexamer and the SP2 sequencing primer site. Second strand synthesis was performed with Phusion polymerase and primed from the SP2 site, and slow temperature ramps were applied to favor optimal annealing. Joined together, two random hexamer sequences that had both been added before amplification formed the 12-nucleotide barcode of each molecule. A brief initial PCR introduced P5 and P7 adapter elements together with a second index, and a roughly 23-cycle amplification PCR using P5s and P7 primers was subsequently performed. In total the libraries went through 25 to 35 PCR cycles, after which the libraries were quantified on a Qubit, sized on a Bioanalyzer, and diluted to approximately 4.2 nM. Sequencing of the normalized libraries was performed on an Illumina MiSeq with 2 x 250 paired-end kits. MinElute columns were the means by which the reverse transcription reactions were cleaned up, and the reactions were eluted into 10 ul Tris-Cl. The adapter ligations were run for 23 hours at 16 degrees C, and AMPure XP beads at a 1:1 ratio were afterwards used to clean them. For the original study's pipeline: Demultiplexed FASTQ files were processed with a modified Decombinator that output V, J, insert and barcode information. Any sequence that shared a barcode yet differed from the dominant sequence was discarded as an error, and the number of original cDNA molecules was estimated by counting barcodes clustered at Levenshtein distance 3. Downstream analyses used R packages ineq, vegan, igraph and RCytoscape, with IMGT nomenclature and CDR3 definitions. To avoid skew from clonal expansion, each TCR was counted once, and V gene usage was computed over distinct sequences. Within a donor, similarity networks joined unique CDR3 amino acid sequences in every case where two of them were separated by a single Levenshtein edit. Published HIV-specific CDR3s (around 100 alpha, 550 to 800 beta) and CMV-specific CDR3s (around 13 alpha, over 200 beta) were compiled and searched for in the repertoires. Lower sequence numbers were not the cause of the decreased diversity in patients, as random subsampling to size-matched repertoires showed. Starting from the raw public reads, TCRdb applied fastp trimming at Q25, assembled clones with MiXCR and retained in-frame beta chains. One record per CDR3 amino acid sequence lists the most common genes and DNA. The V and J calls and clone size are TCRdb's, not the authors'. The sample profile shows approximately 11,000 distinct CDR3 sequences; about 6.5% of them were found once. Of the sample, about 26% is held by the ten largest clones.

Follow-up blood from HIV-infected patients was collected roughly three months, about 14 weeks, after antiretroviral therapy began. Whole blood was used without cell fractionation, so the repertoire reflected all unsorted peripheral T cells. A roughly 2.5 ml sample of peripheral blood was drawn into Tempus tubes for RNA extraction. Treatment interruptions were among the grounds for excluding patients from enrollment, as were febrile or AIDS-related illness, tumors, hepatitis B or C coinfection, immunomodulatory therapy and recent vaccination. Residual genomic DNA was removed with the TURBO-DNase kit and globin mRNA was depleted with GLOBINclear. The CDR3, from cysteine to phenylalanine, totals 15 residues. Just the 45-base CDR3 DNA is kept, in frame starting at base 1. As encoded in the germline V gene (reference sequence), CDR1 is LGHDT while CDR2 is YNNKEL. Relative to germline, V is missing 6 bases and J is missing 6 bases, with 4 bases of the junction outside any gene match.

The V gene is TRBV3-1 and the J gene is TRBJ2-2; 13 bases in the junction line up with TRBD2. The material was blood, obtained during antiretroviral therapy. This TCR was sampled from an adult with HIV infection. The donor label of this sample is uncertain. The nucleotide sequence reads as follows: TGTGCCAGCAGGCCCACTAGCGGGAGGGCCGGGGAGCTGTTTTTT. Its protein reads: CASRPTSGRAGELFF.